This T cell receptor (beta chain) was retrieved from a study of CD8 T cells in Susac syndrome. Findings and caveats of the study: The study conceded that its TCR sequencing and HLA analysis involved relatively few individuals.

Concerning this clonotype: As yet, its antigen is unknown.

The authors reverse transcribed roughly 0.5 to 1 ug RNA with random hexamers. The method of amplification for TCR beta CDR3 was immunoSEQ multiplex PCR, covering 54 Vbeta and 13 Jbeta. Via MiXCR, TCRdb re-called the immunoSEQ multiplex PCR reads, giving one row per CDR3 protein. The table has 190,000 or so distinct CDR3 sequences, more than 90% seen once. J gave up 5 bases and V 2 bases, and 12 bases lay outside the gene matches. The CDR3 is 17 amino acids. Germline V gene sequence: CDR1 GTSNPN, CDR2 SVGIG (reference sequence). In blood CD8+ and CD4+ T cells, TCR beta underwent sequencing. While CD8+ and CD4+ T cells were isolated negatively, TEMRA cells were enriched by FACS.

The chain is built from TRBV30 and TRBJ2-2; 9 nucleotides agree with TRBD1. The TCR originated in a human donor with multiple sclerosis. What was sequenced was CD4+ T cells from PBMCs. DNA of the CDR3: TGTGCCTGGAGTCCCCCTGGGACAGGGTTGTTGACCGGGGAGCTGTTTTTT. Translating gives CAWSPPGTGLLTGELFF.